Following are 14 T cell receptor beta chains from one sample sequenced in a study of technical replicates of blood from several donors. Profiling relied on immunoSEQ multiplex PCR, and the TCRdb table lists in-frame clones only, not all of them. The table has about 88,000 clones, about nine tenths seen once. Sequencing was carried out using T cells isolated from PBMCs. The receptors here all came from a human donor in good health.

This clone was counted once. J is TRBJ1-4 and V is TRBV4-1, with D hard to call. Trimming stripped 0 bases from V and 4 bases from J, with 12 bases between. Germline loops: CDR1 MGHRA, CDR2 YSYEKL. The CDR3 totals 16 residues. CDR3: CASSQDITQRNEKLFF. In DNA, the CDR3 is TGCGCCAGCAGCCAAGATATAACGCAGCGTAATGAAAAACTGTTTTTT.

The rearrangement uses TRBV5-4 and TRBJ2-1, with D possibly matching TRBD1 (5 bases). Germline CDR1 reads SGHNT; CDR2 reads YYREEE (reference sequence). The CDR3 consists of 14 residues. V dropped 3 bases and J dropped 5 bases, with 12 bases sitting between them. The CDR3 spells CASSWAGLNNEQFF. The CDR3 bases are TGTGCCAGCAGCTGGGCAGGGTTGAACAATGAGCAGTTCTTC. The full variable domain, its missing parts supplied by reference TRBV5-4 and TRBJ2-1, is ETGVTQSPTHLIKTRGQQVTLRCSSQSGHNTVSWYQQALGQGPQFIFQYYREEENGRGNFPPRFSGLQFPNYSSELNVNALELDDSALYLCASSWAGLNNEQFFGPGTRLTVL.

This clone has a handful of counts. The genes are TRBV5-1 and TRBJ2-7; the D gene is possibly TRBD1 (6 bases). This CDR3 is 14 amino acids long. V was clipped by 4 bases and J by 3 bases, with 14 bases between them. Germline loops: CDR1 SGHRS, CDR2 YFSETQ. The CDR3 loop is CASSPGDTSYEQYF. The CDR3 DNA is TGCGCCAGCAGCCCAGGGGACACAAGCTACGAGCAGTACTTC.

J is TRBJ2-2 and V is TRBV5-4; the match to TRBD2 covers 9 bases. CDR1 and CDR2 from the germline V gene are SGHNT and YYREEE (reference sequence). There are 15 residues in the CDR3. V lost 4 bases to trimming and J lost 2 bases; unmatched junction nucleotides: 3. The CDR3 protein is CASSAGGDNTGELFF. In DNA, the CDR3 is TGTGCCAGCAGCGCGGGGGGGGACAACACCGGGGAGCTGTTTTTT. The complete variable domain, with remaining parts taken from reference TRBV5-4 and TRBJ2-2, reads ETGVTQSPTHLIKTRGQQVTLRCSSQSGHNTVSWYQQALGQGPQFIFQYYREEENGRGNFPPRFSGLQFPNYSSELNVNALELDDSALYLCASSAGGDNTGELFFGEGSRLTVL.

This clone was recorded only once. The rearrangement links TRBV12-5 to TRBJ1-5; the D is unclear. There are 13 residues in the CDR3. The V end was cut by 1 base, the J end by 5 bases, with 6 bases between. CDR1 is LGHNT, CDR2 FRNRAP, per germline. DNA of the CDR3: TGTGCTAGTGGTTTGGGCAGGTATCAGCCCCAGCATTTT. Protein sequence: CASGLGRYQPQHF. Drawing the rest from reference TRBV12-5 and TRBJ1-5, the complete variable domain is DARVTQTPRHKVTEMGQEVTMRCQPILGHNTVFWYRQTMMQGLELLAYFRNRAPLDDSGMPKDRFSAEMPDATLATLKIQPSEPRDSAVYFCASGLGRYQPQHFGDGTRLSIL.

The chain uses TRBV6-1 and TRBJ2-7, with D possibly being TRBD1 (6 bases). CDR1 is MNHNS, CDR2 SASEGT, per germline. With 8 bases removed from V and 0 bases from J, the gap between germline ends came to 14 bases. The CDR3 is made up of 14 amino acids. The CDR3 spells CASLMTGSSYEQYF. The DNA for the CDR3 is TGTGCCAGCCTTATGACAGGAAGCTCCTACGAGCAGTACTTC.

The CDR3: CASSLTGGETQYF. CDR3 bases: TGTGCCAGCAGCTTGACAGGGGGAGAGACCCAGTACTTC. The rearrangement links TRBV5-8 to TRBJ2-5, with 8 nucleotides matching TRBD1. CDR1 SGHTS and CDR2 YDEGEE come from the germline V gene. The CDR3 covers 13 residues. V gave up 1 base and J gave up 4 bases; unmatched junction bases: 0. Using reference TRBV5-8 and TRBJ2-5 for the parts outside the CDR3, the full variable domain is EAGVTQSPTHLIKTRGQQATLRCSPISGHTSVYWYQQALGLGLQFLLWYDEGEERNRGNFPPRFSGRQFPNYSSELNVNALELEDSALYLCASSLTGGETQYFGPGTRLLVL.

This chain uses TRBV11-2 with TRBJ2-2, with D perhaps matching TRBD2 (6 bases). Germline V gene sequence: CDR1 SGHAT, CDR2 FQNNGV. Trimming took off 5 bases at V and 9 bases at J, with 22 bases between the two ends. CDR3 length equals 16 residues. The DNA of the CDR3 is TGTGCCAGCAGCCGTTCGACAGCGCGGGGAGCACGGGAGCTGTTTTTT. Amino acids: CASSRSTARGARELFF.

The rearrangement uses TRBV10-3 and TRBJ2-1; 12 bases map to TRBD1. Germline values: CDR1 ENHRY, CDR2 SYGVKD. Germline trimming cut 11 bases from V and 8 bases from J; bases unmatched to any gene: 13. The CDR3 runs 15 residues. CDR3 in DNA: TGTGCCGCACTTGGGGTCGGGACAGGGGGCTATGAGCAGTTCTTC. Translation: CAALGVGTGGYEQFF.

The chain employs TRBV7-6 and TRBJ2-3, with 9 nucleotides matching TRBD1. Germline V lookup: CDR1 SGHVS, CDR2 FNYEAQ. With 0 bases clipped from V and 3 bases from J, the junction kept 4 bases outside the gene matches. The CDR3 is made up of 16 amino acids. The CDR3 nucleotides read TGTGCCAGCAGCTTAGCGAAGACAGGGGGAACAGATACGCAGTATTTT. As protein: CASSLAKTGGTDTQYF.

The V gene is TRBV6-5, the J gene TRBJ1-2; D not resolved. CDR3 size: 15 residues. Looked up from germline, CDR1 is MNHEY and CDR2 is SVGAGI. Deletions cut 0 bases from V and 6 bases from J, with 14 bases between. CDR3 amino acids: CASSYSDLSVDGYTF. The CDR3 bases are TGTGCCAGCAGTTACTCGGACTTAAGTGTAGATGGCTACACCTTC.

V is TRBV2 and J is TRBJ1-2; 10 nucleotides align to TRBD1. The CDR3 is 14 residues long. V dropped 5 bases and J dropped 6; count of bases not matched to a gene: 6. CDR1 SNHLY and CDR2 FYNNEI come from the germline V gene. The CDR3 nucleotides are TGTGCCAGCAGTAGGGGAGGACAGGGGGATGGCTACACCTTC. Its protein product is CASSRGGQGDGYTF.

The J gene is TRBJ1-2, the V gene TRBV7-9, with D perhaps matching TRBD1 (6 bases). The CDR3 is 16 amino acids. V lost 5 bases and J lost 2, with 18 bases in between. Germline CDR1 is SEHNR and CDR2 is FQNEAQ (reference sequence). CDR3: CASSRYLPGGNYGYTF. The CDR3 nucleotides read TGTGCCAGCAGCCGCTATCTTCCTGGGGGCAACTATGGCTACACCTTC.

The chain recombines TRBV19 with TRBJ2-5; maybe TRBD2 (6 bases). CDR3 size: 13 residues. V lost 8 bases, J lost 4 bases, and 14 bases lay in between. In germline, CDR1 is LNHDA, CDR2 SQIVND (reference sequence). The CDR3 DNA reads TGTGCCAGTTTTGGGGGGAGTGGAGAGACCCAGTACTTC. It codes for CASFGGSGETQYF.